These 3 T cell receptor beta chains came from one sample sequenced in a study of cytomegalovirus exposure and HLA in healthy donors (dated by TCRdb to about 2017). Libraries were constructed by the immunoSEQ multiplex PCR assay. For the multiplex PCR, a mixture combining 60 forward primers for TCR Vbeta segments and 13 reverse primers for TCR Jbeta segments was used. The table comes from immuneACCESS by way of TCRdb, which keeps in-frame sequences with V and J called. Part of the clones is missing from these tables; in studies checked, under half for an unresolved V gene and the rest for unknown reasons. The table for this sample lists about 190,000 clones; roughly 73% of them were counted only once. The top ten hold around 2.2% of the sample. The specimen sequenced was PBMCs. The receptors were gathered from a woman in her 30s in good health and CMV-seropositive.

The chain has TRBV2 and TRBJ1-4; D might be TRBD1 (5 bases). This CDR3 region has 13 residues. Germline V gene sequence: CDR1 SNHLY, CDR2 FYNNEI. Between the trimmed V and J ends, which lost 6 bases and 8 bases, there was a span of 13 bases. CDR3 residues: CASSPGMSEKLFF. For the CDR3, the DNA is TGTGCCAGCAGCCCAGGGATGTCCGAAAAACTGTTTTTT.

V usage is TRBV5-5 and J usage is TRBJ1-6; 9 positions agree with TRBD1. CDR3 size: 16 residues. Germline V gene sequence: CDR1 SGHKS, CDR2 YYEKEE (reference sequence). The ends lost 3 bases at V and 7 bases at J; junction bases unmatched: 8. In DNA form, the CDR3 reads TGTGCCAGCAGCTGGAGGACAGGGGAAGGCAATTCACCCCTCCACTTT. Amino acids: CASSWRTGEGNSPLHF.

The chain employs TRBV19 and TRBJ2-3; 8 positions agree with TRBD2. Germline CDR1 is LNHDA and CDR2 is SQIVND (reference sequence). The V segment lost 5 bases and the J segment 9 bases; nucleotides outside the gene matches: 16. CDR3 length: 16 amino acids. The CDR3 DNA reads TGTGCCAGTAGTCCTCCCACTAGCGGTGCCCCGGTGACGCAGTATTTT. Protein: CASSPPTSGAPVTQYF.